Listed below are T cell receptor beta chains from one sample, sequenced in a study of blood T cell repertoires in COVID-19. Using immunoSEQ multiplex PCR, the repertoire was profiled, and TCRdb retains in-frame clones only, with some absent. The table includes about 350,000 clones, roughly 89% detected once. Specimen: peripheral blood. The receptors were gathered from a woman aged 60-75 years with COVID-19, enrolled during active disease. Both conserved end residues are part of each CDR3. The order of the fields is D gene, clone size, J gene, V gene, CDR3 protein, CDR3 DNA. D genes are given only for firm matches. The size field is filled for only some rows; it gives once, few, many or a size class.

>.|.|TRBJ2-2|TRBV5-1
CASSLGGGATGELFF
TGCGCCAGCAGCTTGGGTGGGGGCGCAACCGGGGAGCTGTTTTTT
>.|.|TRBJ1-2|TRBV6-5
CASSYSSGMHGYTF
TGTGCCAGCAGTTACTCGTCAGGGATGCATGGCTACACCTTC
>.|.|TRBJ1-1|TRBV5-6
CASSSGDTEAFF
TGTGCCAGCAGCTCAGGGGACACTGAAGCTTTCTTT
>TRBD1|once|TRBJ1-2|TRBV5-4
CASSRGPYGYTF
TGTGCCAGCAGCAGGGGGCCCTATGGCTACACCTTC
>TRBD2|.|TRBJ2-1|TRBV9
CASTQTSGVEQFF
TGTGCCAGCACCCAGACTAGCGGGGTTGAGCAGTTCTTC
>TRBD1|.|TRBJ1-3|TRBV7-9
CASNTDRVRNTIYF
TGTGCCAGCAATACGGACAGGGTCAGAAACACCATATATTTT
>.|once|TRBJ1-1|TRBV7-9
CASSAIHPEAFF
TGTGCCAGCAGCGCTATTCATCCTGAAGCTTTCTTT
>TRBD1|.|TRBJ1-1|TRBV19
CASSPLIQGAAEAFF
TGTGCCAGTAGTCCCCTGATACAGGGGGCCGCTGAAGCTTTCTTT
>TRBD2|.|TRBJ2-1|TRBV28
CASSTRGRAGGLYEQFF
TGTGCCAGCAGTACCCGGGGTCGAGCGGGGGGGCTTTATGAGCAGTTCTTC
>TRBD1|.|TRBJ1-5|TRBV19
CASRQTGGIQPQHF
TGTGCCAGTCGCCAGACAGGGGGCATTCAGCCCCAGCATTTT
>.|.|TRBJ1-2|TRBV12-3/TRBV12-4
CASSLVDSYGYTF
TGTGCCAGCAGTTTAGTGGACAGCTATGGCTACACCTTC
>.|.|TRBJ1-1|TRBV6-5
CASRRPGKRNTEAFF
TGTGCCAGCAGACGCCCAGGGAAGAGGAACACTGAAGCTTTCTTT
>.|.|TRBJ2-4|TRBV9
CASSAGGTEKNIQYF
TGTGCCAGCAGCGCGGGGGGGACAGAGAAAAACATTCAGTACTTC
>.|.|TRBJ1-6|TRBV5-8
CASSQQSSYNSPLHF
TGTGCCAGCAGCCAACAGAGCTCCTATAATTCACCCCTCCACTTT
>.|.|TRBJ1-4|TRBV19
CASREDSQDEKLFF
TGTGCCAGTAGGGAGGACAGTCAGGACGAAAAACTGTTTTTT
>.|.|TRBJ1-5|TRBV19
CASRQWGGNQPQHF
TGTGCCAGTAGACAATGGGGGGGCAATCAGCCCCAGCATTTT
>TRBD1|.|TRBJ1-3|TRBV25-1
CASRDRAGDTIYF
TGTGCCAGCAGGGACAGGGCCGGGGACACCATATATTTT
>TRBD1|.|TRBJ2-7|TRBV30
CAWSQDRGGREQYF
TGTGCCTGGAGTCAGGACAGGGGAGGTCGCGAGCAGTACTTC
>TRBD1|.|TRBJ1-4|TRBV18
CASSKDRDEKLFF
TGTGCCAGCTCGAAGGACAGGGATGAAAAACTGTTTTTT
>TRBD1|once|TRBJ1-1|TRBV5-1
CASSLGTGRLAEAFF
TGCGCCAGCAGCTTGGGGACAGGGAGATTGGCTGAAGCTTTCTTT
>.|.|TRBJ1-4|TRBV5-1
CASSLGNRISTNEKLFF
TGCGCCAGCAGCTTGGGGAACAGAATCTCAACTAATGAAAAACTGTTTTTT
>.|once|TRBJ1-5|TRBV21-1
CASSPSRGIGNQPQHF
TGTGCCAGCAGCCCCTCAAGGGGGATCGGCAATCAGCCCCAGCATTTT
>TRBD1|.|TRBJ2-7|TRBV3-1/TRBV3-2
CASSQNRGYEQYF
TGTGCCAGCAGCCAAAACAGGGGCTACGAGCAGTACTTC
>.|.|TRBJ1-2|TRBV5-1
CASSLAISGRLYGYTF
TGCGCCAGCAGCTTGGCCATCTCAGGGAGGCTCTATGGCTACACCTTC
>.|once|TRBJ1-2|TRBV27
CASSLSRQNYGYTF
TGTGCCAGCAGTTTATCGAGACAGAACTATGGCTACACCTTC
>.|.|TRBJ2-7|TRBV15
CATSTEGKSYEQYF
TGTGCCACCTCCACGGAGGGAAAGTCCTACGAGCAGTACTTC
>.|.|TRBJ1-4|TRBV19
CASSHGTLTNEKLFF
TGTGCCAGTAGTCATGGGACTCTAACTAATGAAAAACTGTTTTTT
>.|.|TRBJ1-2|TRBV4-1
CASGSTGNYGYTF
TGCGCCAGCGGCTCCACAGGGAACTATGGCTACACCTTC
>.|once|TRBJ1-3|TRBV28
CASLDSSGNTIYF
TGTGCCAGCCTGGACAGCTCTGGAAACACCATATATTTT
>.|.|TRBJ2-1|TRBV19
CASSPGIWNEQFF
TGTGCCAGTAGCCCGGGAATTTGGAATGAGCAGTTCTTC
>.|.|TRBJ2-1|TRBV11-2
CASSPSGTTYNEQFF
TGTGCCAGCAGCCCGAGCGGGACAACCTACAATGAGCAGTTCTTC
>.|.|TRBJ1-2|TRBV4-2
CASSQGGGGYGYTF
TGTGCCAGCAGCCAAGGTGGGGGGGGATATGGCTACACCTTC
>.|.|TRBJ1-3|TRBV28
CASSPGSGNTIYF
TGTGCCAGCAGTCCAGGCTCTGGAAACACCATATATTTT
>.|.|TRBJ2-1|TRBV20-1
CSARVGQGGIF
TGCAGTGCTAGAGTTGGGCAGGGCGGGATCTTC
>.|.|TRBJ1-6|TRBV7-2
CASSLVLLDSPLHF
TGTGCCAGCAGCTTAGTGCTGTTAGATTCACCCCTCCACTTT
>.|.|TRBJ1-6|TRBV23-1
CASSHRAGGVILLGSPLHF
TGCGCCAGCAGTCATAGGGCTGGAGGGGTGATATTGCTTGGGTCACCCCTCCACTTT
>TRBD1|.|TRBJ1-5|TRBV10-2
CASRKGQGNQPQHF
TGCGCCAGCAGAAAGGGACAGGGCAATCAGCCCCAGCATTTT
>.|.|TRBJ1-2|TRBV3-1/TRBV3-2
CASSLKAGGKYGYTF
TGTGCCAGCAGCCTTAAGGCGGGAGGGAAGTATGGCTACACCTTC
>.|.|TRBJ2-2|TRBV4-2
CASRRQTGRAGAAGELFF
TGTGCCAGCAGACGCCAAACAGGGAGGGCCGGGGCGGCCGGGGAGCTGTTTTTT
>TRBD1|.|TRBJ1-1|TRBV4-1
CASSLYPGQGNTEAFF
TGCGCCAGCAGCTTATACCCCGGACAGGGGAACACTGAAGCTTTCTTT
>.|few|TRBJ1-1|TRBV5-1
CASSSGGDQGWDTEAFF
TGCGCCAGCAGCTCGGGGGGTGATCAGGGATGGGACACTGAAGCTTTCTTT
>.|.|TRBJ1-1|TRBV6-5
CASSSGDTEAFF
TGTGCCAGCAGTTCGGGGGACACTGAAGCTTTCTTT
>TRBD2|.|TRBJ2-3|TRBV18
CASSPLAGAITDTQYF
TGTGCCAGCTCACCGTTAGCGGGAGCCATAACAGATACGCAGTATTTT
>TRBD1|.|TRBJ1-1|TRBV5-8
CASSSGQGLPNTEAFF
TGTGCCAGCAGCTCCGGACAGGGTTTACCAAACACTGAAGCTTTCTTT
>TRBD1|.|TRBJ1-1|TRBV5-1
CASSADRFEAFF
TGCGCCAGCAGCGCGGACAGGTTTGAAGCTTTCTTT
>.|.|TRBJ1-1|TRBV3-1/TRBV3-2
CASSHTGMNTEAFF
TGTGCCAGCAGCCATACAGGAATGAACACTGAAGCTTTCTTT
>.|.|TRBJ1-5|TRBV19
CASSSSGSDQPQHF
TGTGCCAGTAGCTCCTCAGGGTCCGACCAGCCCCAGCATTTT